The 10 T cell receptor beta chains reported below all come from one sample, sequenced in a study of cytomegalovirus exposure and HLA in healthy donors (dated by TCRdb to between 2016 and 2019). Library preparation was by the immunoSEQ multiplex PCR assay. The multiplex PCR relied on a mix of 60 forward primers for TCR Vbeta segments and 13 reverse primers for TCR Jbeta segments. This immuneACCESS table, as held by TCRdb, lists in-frame sequences with V and J called but not all clones. Of the missing ones, under half trace to an unresolved V gene in checked studies; the others have no known cause. Recorded for this sample are about 180,000 clones; 84% of them occurred a single time. Of the sample, 0.35% to 0.45% falls within the top ten clones. The source material was PBMCs. All receptors come from a boy between 2 and 10 years old in good health and CMV-seronegative.

The chain recombines TRBV7-8 with TRBJ2-5, with 7 positions matching TRBD2. Near its end, the DNA agrees better with TRBJ2-7, so the J call may be wrong. This CDR3 comprises 15 residues. CDR1 and CDR2 from the germline V gene are SGHVS and FQNEAQ. CDR3 residues: CASSLGLQRDYEQYF. The CDR3 DNA is TGTGCCAGCAGCTTAGGGTTGCAGCGGGACTACGAGCAGTACTTC.

The V call is TRBV27, the J call TRBJ2-1, with a possible D match to TRBD2 (5 bases). In germline, CDR1 is MNHEY, CDR2 SMNVEV (reference sequence). The CDR3 has 17 residues. Trimming stripped 2 bases from V and 0 bases from J, with 14 bases between. This CDR3 reads CASSLRPSRSSYNEQFF. The DNA of the CDR3 is TGTGCCAGCAGTTTACGGCCTAGCAGAAGCTCCTACAATGAGCAGTTCTTC.

This clone appeared a few times. The CDR3 loop reads CASTRRGLLNTGELFF. The CDR3 coding sequence is TGTGCCAGCACCAGGCGGGGACTCCTAAACACCGGGGAGCTGTTTTTT. The rearrangement joins TRBV2 to TRBJ2-2, with D possibly TRBD2 on 6 matching bases. The CDR3 extends over 16 amino acids. The germline V gene has CDR1 SNHLY and CDR2 FYNNEI. V shed 7 bases and J shed 2 bases, with 17 bases lying between them.

The CDR3 nucleotides read TGTGCCAGCAGTTTAGGGCACCACTACGAGCAGTACTTC. Protein sequence: CASSLGHHYEQYF. This chain links TRBV28 with TRBJ2-7, with D hard to call. The CDR3 has 13 residues. Germline CDR1 reads MDHEN; CDR2 reads SYDVKM. V was cut by 2 bases and J by 3 bases, with 8 bases left in between.

This chain joins TRBV5-1 and TRBJ1-3; D unresolved. Trimming shortened V by 2 bases and J by 0 bases, and 6 bases separated the two germline ends. This CDR3 region has 14 residues. In germline, CDR1 is SGHRS, CDR2 YFSETQ. CDR3 DNA sequence: TGCGCCAGCAGCTTCAGTGACTCTGGAAACACCATATATTTT. This encodes CASSFSDSGNTIYF.

The chain couples TRBV27 to TRBJ1-2; no reliable D call. Germline values: CDR1 MNHEY, CDR2 SMNVEV (reference sequence). The CDR3 runs to 15 residues. Trimming pared 8 bases from V and 0 bases from J, leaving 16 bases between. The CDR3 bases are TGTGCCAGCCGTTATCGGGGAGGTACTAACTATGGCTACACCTTC. Translated: CASRYRGGTNYGYTF.

This chain uses TRBV6-1 with TRBJ2-1, with 11 positions matching TRBD1. Trimming cost V 1 base and J 11 bases; bases outside gene matches: 4. The germline V gene has CDR1 MNHNS and CDR2 SASEGT. The CDR3 loop spans 14 amino acids. The CDR3 DNA follows: TGTGCCAGCAGTGAAGTGGGGACAGGGGGTAAGCAGTTCTTC. Translating it yields CASSEVGTGGKQFF.

This clone was seen a single time. V is TRBV7-3 and J is TRBJ1-4; no definite D call. Germline CDR1 is SGHTA and CDR2 is FQGTGA. There are 17 residues in the CDR3. The ends were cut back, 6 bases at V and 3 bases at J, with 20 bases in the middle. The CDR3 region has the DNA TGTGCCAGCAGTCTCAACGAGGGTGGAGTTCCTAATGAAAAACTGTTTTTT. Protein sequence: CASSLNEGGVPNEKLFF.

The chain couples TRBV10-3 to TRBJ1-2; TRBD1 agrees at 8 bases. Germline V CDR1 and CDR2: ENHRY, SYGVKD. V was clipped by 4 bases and J by 1 base; unmatched bases: 11. This CDR3 region has 17 residues. CDR3 nucleotides: TGTGCCATCAGTGTCCCAGAGACAGGGGTAGATAACTATGGCTACACCTTC. It translates to CAISVPETGVDNYGYTF.

This chain links TRBV5-1 with TRBJ1-1; no clear D gene. CDR3 length: 13 amino acids. From germline, CDR1 is SGHRS and CDR2 YFSETQ. Trimming pared 0 bases from V and 6 bases from J, leaving 9 bases between. CDR3 coding DNA: TGCGCCAGCAGCTTGGCCCGCGGGGCTGAAGCTTTCTTT. It encodes CASSLARGAEAFF. The full variable domain, completed using reference TRBV5-1 and TRBJ1-1, is KAGVTQTPRYLIKTRGQQVTLSCSPISGHRSVSWYQQTPGQGLQFLFEYFSETQRNKGNFPGRFSGRQFSNSRSEMNVSTLELGDSALYLCASSLARGAEAFFGQGTRLTVV.